Shown below are 5 T cell receptor beta chains from a single sample sequenced in a study of T cells in Graves' hyperthyroidism and ophthalmopathy. RNA transcripts served as the template for amplifying TCR beta CDR3 regions. The TCR CDR3 was amplified in a first-round RT-PCR using the HTBI primer set. Each CDR3 protein gets one entry after TCRdb re-called the multiplex PCR reads with MiXCR. The sample lists around 690,000 distinct CDR3 sequences, around 21% seen once, with 30% to 40% in the top ten. What was sequenced was blood. The receptors shown here come from a man between 25 and 39 years old with Graves' ophthalmopathy.

This clonotype was picked up many times. The gene calls are TRBV30 and TRBJ1-4, with 9 bases aligning to TRBD1. CDR3 size: 15 residues. Per germline, CDR1 GTSNPN and CDR2 SVGIG (reference sequence). With 5 bases clipped from V and 8 bases from J, the junction kept 12 bases outside the gene matches. CDR3 coding DNA: TGTGCCTGGGCTCGATCCAGGGGACAGGGAGAAAAACTGTTTTTT. Its protein product is CAWARSRGQGEKLFF.

The V and J genes are TRBV7-6 and TRBJ2-1; 9 bases map to TRBD2. Looked up from germline, CDR1 is SGHVS and CDR2 is FNYEAQ. V shed 4 bases, J shed 2 bases, and the junction held 3 bases outside the gene matches. The CDR3 is 15 amino acids. CDR3 in amino acids: CASSSSSGAYNEQFF. DNA of the CDR3: TGTGCCAGCAGCTCATCTAGCGGGGCCTACAATGAGCAGTTCTTC.

CDR3 sequence reads: CASSEPGTALYEQYF. The CDR3 region has the DNA TGTGCCAGCAGTGAACCCGGGACAGCCTTATACGAGCAGTACTTC. The chain has TRBV6-1 and TRBJ2-7, with 7 nucleotides matching TRBD1. Per germline, CDR1 MNHNS and CDR2 SASEGT. Losses at the gene ends were 2 bases for V and 4 bases for J; bases not matched to a gene: 8. CDR3 length: 15 residues.

This clonotype was recorded many times. This chain uses TRBV30 with TRBJ1-5, with 8 positions matching TRBD1. The germline CDR1 and CDR2 sequences are GTSNPN and SVGIG (reference sequence). The CDR3 sequence is 13 residues long. With 0 bases clipped from V and 6 bases from J, the junction kept 1 base outside the gene matches. CDR3 sequence (DNA): TGTGCCTGGAGTGTCGACAGGGGTCAGCCCCAGCATTTT. It encodes CAWSVDRGQPQHF.

This clonotype was detected many times. The chain carries TRBV7-9 and TRBJ1-3; D is uncertain. The CDR3 spans 18 residues. V was trimmed by 5 bases and J by 0 bases, leaving 20 bases between them. Germline CDR1 is SEHNR and CDR2 is FQNEAQ (reference sequence). CDR3 bases: TGTGCCAGCAGCCGAAGAGAGACGACGAGATCCTCTGGAAACACCATATATTTT. It specifies CASSRRETTRSSGNTIYF.